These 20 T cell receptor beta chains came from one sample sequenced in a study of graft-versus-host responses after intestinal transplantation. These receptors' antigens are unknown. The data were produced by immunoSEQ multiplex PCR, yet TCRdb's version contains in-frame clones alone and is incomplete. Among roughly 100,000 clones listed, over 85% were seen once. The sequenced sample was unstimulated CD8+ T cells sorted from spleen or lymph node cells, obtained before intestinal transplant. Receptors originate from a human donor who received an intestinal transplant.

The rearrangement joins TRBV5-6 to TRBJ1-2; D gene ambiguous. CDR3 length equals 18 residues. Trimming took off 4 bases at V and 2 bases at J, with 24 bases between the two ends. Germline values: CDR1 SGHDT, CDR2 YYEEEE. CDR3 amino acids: CASSPQSTPLFPNYGYTF. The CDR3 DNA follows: TGTGCCAGCAGCCCCCAATCGACTCCCCTGTTCCCCAACTATGGCTACACCTTC.

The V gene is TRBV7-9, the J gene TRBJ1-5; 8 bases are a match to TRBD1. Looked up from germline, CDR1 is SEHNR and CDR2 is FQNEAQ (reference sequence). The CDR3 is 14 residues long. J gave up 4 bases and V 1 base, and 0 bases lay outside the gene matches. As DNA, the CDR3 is TGTGCCAGCAGCTTAGGGGACAGGAATCAGCCCCAGCATTTT. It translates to CASSLGDRNQPQHF.

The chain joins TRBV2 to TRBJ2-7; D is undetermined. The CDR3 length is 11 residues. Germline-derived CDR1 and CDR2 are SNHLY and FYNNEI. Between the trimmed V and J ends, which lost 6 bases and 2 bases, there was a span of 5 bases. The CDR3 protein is CASRQTYEQYF. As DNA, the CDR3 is TGTGCCAGCAGGCAAACCTACGAGCAGTACTTC. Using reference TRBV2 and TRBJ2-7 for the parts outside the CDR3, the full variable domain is EPEVTQTPSHQVTQMGQEVILRCVPISNHLYFYWYRQILGQKVEFLVSFYNNEISEKSEIFDDQFSVERPDGSNFTLKIRSTKLEDSAMYFCASRQTYEQYFGPGTRLTVT.

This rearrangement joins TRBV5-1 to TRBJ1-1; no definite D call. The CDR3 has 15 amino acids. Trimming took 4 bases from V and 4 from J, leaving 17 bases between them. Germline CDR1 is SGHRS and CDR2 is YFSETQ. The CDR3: CASSNPPDRGTEAFF. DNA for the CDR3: TGCGCCAGCAGCAACCCCCCGGACCGGGGCACTGAAGCTTTCTTT.

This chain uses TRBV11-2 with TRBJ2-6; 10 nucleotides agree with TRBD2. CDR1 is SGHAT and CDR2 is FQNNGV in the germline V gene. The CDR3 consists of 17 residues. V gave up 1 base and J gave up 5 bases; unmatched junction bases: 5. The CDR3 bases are TGTGCCAGCAGCTTAGTAGCGGGGGGACTCTGGGCCAACGTCCTGACTTTC. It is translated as CASSLVAGGLWANVLTF.

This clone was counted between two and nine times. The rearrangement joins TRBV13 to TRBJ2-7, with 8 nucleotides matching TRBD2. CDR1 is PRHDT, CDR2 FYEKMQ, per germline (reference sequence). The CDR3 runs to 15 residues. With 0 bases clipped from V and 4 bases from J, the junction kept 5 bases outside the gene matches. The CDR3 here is CASSLGAGGGYEQYF. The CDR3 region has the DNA TGTGCCAGCAGCTTAGGGGCCGGGGGGGGATACGAGCAGTACTTC.

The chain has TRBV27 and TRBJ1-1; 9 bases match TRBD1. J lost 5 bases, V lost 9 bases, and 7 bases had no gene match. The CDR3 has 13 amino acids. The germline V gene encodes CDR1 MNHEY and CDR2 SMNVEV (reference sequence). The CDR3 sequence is CASLQGAGTEAFF. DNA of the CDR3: TGTGCCAGTCTACAGGGGGCTGGGACTGAAGCTTTCTTT.

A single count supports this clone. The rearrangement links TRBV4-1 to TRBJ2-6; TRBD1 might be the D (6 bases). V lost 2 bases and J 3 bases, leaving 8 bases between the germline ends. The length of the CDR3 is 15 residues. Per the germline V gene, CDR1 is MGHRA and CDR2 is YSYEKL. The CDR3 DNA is TGCGCCAGCAGCCAATCACAGGGTGGGGCCAACGTCCTGACTTTC. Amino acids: CASSQSQGGANVLTF.

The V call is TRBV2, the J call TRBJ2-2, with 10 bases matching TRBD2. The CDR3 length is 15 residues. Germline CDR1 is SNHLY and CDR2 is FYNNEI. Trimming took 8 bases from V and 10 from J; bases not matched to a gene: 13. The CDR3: CASSIAGGLNVELFF. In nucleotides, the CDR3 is TGTGCCAGCTCGATAGCGGGGGGACTGAATGTGGAGCTGTTTTTT.

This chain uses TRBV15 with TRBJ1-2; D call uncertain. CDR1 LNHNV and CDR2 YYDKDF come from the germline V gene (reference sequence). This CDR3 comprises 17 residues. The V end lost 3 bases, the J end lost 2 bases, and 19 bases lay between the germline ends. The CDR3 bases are TGTGCCACCAGCAGTTCGGGATTTTACTCGGAAAACTATGGCTACACCTTC. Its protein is CATSSSGFYSENYGYTF. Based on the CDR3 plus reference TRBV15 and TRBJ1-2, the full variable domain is DAMVIQNPRYQVTQFGKPVTLSCSQTLNHNVMYWYQQKSSQAPKLLFHYYDKDFNNEADTPDNFQSRRPNTSFCFLDIRSPGLGDTAMYLCATSSSGFYSENYGYTFGSGTRLTVV.

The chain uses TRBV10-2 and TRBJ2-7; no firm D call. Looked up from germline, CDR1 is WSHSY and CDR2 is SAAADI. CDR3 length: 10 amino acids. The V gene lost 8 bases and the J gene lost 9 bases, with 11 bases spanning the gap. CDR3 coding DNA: TGCGCCAGCGGAAGTATCGGGCAGTACTTC. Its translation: CASGSIGQYF.

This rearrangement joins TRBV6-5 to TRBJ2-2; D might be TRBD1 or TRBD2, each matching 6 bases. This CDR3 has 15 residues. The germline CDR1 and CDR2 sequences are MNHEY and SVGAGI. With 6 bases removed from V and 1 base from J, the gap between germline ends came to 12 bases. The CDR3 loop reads CASSYGGGNTGELFF. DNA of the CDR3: TGTGCCAGCAGCTATGGAGGGGGGAACACCGGGGAGCTGTTTTTT.

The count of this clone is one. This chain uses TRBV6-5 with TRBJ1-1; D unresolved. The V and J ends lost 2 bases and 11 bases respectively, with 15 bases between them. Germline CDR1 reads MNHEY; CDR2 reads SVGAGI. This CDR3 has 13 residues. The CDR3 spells CASSYAMGKGAFF. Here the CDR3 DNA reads TGTGCCAGCAGTTACGCGATGGGGAAAGGGGCTTTCTTT.

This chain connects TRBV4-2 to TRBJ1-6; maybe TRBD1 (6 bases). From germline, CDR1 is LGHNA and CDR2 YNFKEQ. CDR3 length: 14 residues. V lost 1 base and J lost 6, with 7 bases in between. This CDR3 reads CASSQGGANSPLHF. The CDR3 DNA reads TGTGCCAGCAGCCAAGGGGGGGCTAATTCACCCCTCCACTTT.

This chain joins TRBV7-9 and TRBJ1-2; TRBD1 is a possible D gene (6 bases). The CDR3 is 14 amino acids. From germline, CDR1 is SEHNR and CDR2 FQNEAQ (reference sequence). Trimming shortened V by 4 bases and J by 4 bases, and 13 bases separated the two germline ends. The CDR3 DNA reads TGTGCCAGCAGCTCGTTGGGCAGGGGCTATGGCTACACCTTC. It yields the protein CASSSLGRGYGYTF.

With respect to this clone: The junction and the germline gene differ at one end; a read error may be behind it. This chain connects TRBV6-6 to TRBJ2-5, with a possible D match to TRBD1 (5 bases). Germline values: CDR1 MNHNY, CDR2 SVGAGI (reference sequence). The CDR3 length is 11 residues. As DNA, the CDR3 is TGTGTCAGCAGTCAACAGGCGACCCAGTACTTC. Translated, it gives CVSSQQATQYF.

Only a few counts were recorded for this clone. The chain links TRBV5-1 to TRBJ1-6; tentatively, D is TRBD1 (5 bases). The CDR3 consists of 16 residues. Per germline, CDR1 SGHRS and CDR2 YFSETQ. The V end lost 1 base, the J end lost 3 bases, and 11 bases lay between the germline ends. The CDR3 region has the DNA TGCGCCAGCAGCTTGATGGAGGGGCTCTATAATTCACCCCTCCACTTT. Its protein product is CASSLMEGLYNSPLHF.

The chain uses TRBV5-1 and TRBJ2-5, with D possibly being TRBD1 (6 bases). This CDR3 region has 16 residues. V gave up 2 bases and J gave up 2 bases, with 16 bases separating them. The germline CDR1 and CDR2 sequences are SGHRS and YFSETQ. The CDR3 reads CASSFPRDTLQETQYF. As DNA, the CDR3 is TGCGCCAGCAGCTTCCCCCGGGACACCCTACAAGAGACCCAGTACTTC. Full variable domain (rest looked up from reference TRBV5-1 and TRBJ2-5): KAGVTQTPRYLIKTRGQQVTLSCSPISGHRSVSWYQQTPGQGLQFLFEYFSETQRNKGNFPGRFSGRQFSNSRSEMNVSTLELGDSALYLCASSFPRDTLQETQYFGPGTRLLVL.

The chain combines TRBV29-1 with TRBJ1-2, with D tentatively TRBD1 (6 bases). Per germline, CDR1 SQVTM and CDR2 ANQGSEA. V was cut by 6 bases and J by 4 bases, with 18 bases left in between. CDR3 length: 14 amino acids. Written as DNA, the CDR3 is TGCAGCGTCGTCCCGGGGGGCGTACCCTATGGCTACACCTTC. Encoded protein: CSVVPGGVPYGYTF.

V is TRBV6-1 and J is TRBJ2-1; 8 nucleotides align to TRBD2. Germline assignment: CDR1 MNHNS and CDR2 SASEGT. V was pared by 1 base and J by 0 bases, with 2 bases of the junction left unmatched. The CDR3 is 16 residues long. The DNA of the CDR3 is TGTGCCAGCAGTGAAGACGGGGGGGCCTCCTACAATGAGCAGTTCTTC. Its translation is CASSEDGGASYNEQFF.